These T cell receptor beta chains were read from a single sample in a study of blood T cells in healthy people across ages. TCRdb redid the calling of the 5' RACE reads with MiXCR, one entry per CDR3 protein. The sample lists hundreds of thousands of distinct CDR3 sequences, about 25% seen once, with roughly 9% in the top ten. The same sample was also used in a study of T cells of mothers and their children.

The specimen sequenced was blood. Receptors originate from a boy under 18 in good health. Each CDR3 is given with its conserved first and last residue. A D gene is named only where the DNA matches it firmly. Size is omitted from some rows. Given values are once, few, many or a class for expanded clones.

j_call,d_call,clone_size,v_call,cdr3_aa,cdr3_nt
TRBJ2-5,-,few,TRBV5-5,CAGSLVWTKQETQYF,TGTGCCGGCAGCTTGGTCTGGACTAAGCAAGAGACCCAGTACTTC
TRBJ2-7,-,few,TRBV7-9,CASRDAGGSEQYF,TGTGCCAGCAGAGACGCCGGCGGGTCGGAGCAGTACTTC
TRBJ1-4,-,many,TRBV5-5,CASSLADYESEKLFF,TGTGCCAGCAGCTTGGCGGACTACGAGAGTGAAAAACTGTTTTTT
TRBJ1-5,-,-,TRBV7-2,CASSGGTSGNQPQHF,TGTGCCAGCAGCGGGGGTACGTCGGGCAATCAGCCCCAGCATTTT
TRBJ2-6,TRBD1,few,TRBV5-1,CASSLAWGQGRSGANVLTF,TGCGCCAGCAGCTTGGCGTGGGGACAGGGGAGGTCTGGGGCCAACGTCTTGACTTTC
TRBJ2-5,-,many,TRBV6-1,CASSEEGGTQETQYF,TGTGCCAGCAGTGAAGAAGGAGGGACCCAAGAGACCCAGTACTTC
TRBJ1-2,-,-,TRBV7-2,CASSPSGAPDYGYTF,TGTGCCAGCAGCCCTAGCGGGGCGCCGGACTATGGCTACACCTTC
TRBJ2-1,TRBD2,-,TRBV7-2,CASSFSGGNSNEQFF,TGTGCCAGCAGTTTCAGCGGGGGGAACTCCAATGAGCAGTTCTTC
TRBJ2-1,TRBD2,few,TRBV6-1,CASSPLAGEGNNEQFF,TGTGCCAGCAGCCCCCTAGCGGGAGAAGGGAACAATGAGCAGTTCTTC
TRBJ1-3,-,-,TRBV9,CASSVGVAGSLDTIYF,TGTGCCAGCAGCGTAGGGGTGGCAGGGTCCCTGGACACCATATATTTT
TRBJ1-5,TRBD1,few,TRBV20-1,CSAQGQDNQPQHF,TGCAGTGCCCAAGGACAGGACAATCAGCCCCAGCATTTT
TRBJ2-3,-,few,TRBV20-1,CSAIWGDTQYF,TGCAGTGCCATATGGGGCGATACGCAGTATTTT
TRBJ1-1,-,once,TRBV7-8,CASKGPADLANTEAFF,TGTGCCAGCAAGGGCCCGGCGGACTTAGCGAACACTGAAGCTTTCTTT
TRBJ1-1,-,-,TRBV11-2,CASSRKGGTEAFF,TGTGCCAGCAGCCGTAAGGGAGGGACTGAAGCTTTCTTT
TRBJ1-4,-,-,TRBV15,CATSRENGGGLFF,TGTGCCACCAGCAGAGAAAACGGTGGTGGACTGTTTTTT
TRBJ2-7,TRBD2,-,TRBV28,CASSSTSGLNYEQYF,TGTGCCAGCAGTTCGACTAGCGGGTTGAACTACGAGCAGTACTTC
TRBJ1-1,-,-,TRBV5-1,CASSLGAGRFSNTEAFF,TGCGCCAGCAGCTTGGGCGCAGGGCGGTTTTCGAACACTGAAGCTTTCTTT
TRBJ2-5,TRBD1,-,TRBV7-9,CASSLETGTEYEETQYF,TGTGCCAGCAGCTTAGAGACCGGGACAGAATATGAGGAGACCCAGTACTTC
TRBJ2-1,TRBD2,-,TRBV5-6,CASSRAGEGYNEQFF,TGTGCCAGCAGCCGAGCGGGAGAAGGATACAATGAGCAGTTCTTC
TRBJ2-4,TRBD2,-,TRBV7-2,CASSLAGAGGDKNIQYF,TGTGCCAGCAGCTTAGCGGGGGCGGGAGGGGACAAAAACATTCAGTACTTC
TRBJ2-5,TRBD2,-,TRBV9,CASSGGTTQETQYF,TGTGCCAGCAGCGGGGGGACTACCCAAGAGACCCAGTACTTC
TRBJ1-5,-,few,TRBV6-2/TRBV6-3,CTSIPGQGFNQPQHF,TGTACCAGCATCCCGGGGCAGGGGTTCAATCAGCCCCAGCATTTT
TRBJ2-2,-,-,TRBV18,CASSPNTANTGELFF,TGTGCCAGCTCACCAAACACCGCGAACACCGGGGAGCTGTTTTTT
TRBJ2-2,-,many,TRBV6-4,CASSRDSTGELFF,TGTGCCAGCAGTAGGGACTCTACCGGGGAGCTGTTTTTT
TRBJ2-3,TRBD1,-,TRBV15,CATSREQTGYTDTQYF,TGTGCCACCAGCAGAGAACAGACAGGGTACACAGATACGCAGTATTTT
TRBJ1-4,TRBD1,-,TRBV6-4,CASSGQKGARKEKLFF,TGTGCCAGCAGTGGCCAGAAGGGGGCAAGGAAAGAAAAACTGTTTTTT
TRBJ2-7,-,-,TRBV5-1,CASSVTGLTYEQYF,TGCGCCAGCAGCGTCACGGGACTTACCTACGAGCAGTACTTC
TRBJ2-7,-,-,TRBV4-3,CASSQDGPGGYEQYF,TGCGCCAGCAGCCAAGATGGCCCCGGGGGATACGAGCAGTACTTC
TRBJ2-7,-,many,TRBV7-2,CASSLGVEQYF,TGTGCCAGTAGCTTAGGAGTAGAGCAGTACTTC
TRBJ1-2,-,-,TRBV2,CASSEGRKSYGYTF,TGTGCCAGCAGTGAGGGCAGAAAAAGTTATGGCTACACCTTC
TRBJ2-7,-,-,TRBV12-3/TRBV12-4,CASSAPGQGHSYEQYF,TGTGCCAGCAGCGCCCCCGGGCAGGGGCACTCCTACGAGCAGTACTTC
TRBJ2-1,TRBD1,few,TRBV24-1,CATSDGTVLVDEQFF,TGTGCCACCAGTGATGGGACAGTGCTTGTCGATGAGCAGTTCTTC
TRBJ2-1,-,-,TRBV7-2,CASSLLPRGSYNEQFF,TGTGCCAGCAGCTTACTCCCCAGGGGCTCCTACAATGAGCAGTTCTTC
TRBJ2-5,TRBD2,few,TRBV20-1,CSARAGAGETQYF,TGCAGTGCGAGAGCGGGGGCCGGAGAGACCCAGTACTTC
TRBJ2-3,TRBD1,-,TRBV12-3/TRBV12-4,CASSLADRGQRNTQYF,TGTGCCAGCAGTTTAGCGGACAGGGGGCAAAGGAATACGCAGTATTTT
TRBJ2-7,TRBD2,-,TRBV6-6,CASAGARGEQYF,TGTGCCAGCGCGGGAGCCCGCGGCGAGCAGTACTTC
TRBJ2-1,TRBD2,-,TRBV12-3/TRBV12-4,CASSSIAGVSYNEQFF,TGTGCCAGCAGTTCTATAGCGGGAGTGTCCTACAATGAGCAGTTCTTC
TRBJ2-7,TRBD2,-,TRBV6-1,CASTGLAKYEQYF,TGTGCCAGCACGGGACTAGCGAAGTACGAGCAGTACTTC
TRBJ2-6,-,many,TRBV7-9,CASSLEGRLISGANVLTF,TGTGCCAGCAGCTTAGAGGGCCGTCTCATCTCTGGGGCCAACGTCCTGACTTTC
TRBJ2-1,TRBD1,-,TRBV3-1,CASSQRQGSSEQFF,TGTGCCAGCAGCCAAAGACAGGGGAGTTCAGAGCAGTTCTTC